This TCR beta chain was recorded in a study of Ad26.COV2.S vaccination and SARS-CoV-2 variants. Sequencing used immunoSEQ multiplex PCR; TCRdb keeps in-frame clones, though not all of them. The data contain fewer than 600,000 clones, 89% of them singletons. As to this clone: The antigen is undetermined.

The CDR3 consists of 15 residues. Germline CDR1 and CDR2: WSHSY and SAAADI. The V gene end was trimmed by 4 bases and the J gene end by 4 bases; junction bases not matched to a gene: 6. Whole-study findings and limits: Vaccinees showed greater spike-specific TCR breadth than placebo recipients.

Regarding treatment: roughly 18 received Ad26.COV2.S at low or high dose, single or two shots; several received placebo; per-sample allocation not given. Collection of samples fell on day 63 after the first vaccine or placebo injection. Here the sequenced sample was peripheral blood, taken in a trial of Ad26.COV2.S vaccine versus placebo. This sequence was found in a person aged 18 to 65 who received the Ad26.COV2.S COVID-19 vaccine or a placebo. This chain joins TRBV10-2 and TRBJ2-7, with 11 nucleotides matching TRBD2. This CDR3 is CASSVPLAGGYEQYF. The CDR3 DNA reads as TGCGCCAGCAGTGTCCCCCTAGCGGGGGGATACGAGCAGTACTTC.